These 16 T cell receptor beta chains came from one sample sequenced in a study of shared clonotypes between healthy human individuals. As defined, naive CD8 cells were CD45RO-negative and positively selected for CCR7, with terminally differentiated effector memory CD45RA+ cells excluded. Method: immunoSEQ multiplex PCR; TCRdb's copy keeps in-frame clones and lacks some. The sample yields around 2.1 million clones, about 92% seen once. Sequencing used naive CD8+ T cells from PBMCs. The receptor source for this set is a man aged 18 to 29 in good health. Some clones in this sample may be carry-over from other donors' samples.

In nucleotides, the CDR3 is TGTGCCAGCAGCTTAGTAGGACAGGGCCCCTACGAGCAGTACTTC. Protein sequence: CASSLVGQGPYEQYF. The rearrangement links TRBV7-8 to TRBJ2-7, with 8 positions matching TRBD1. The ends lost 1 base at V and 2 bases at J; junction bases unmatched: 4. Per germline, CDR1 SGHVS and CDR2 FQNEAQ. The CDR3 consists of 15 residues.

As for this clone: Other nucleotide sequences from this sample produce the same CDR3. V gene TRBV9 combines with J gene TRBJ2-3; D remains ambiguous. This CDR3 contains 13 residues. Per germline, CDR1 SGDLS and CDR2 YYNGEE. V lost 0 bases, J lost 4 bases, and 6 bases lay in between. The CDR3 loop reads CASSVAGADTQYF. The CDR3 DNA follows: TGTGCCAGCAGCGTAGCTGGGGCAGATACGCAGTATTTT.

This clone was seen just once. The chain couples TRBV28 to TRBJ2-7; 7 bases match TRBD2. The V segment lost 8 bases and the J segment 0 bases; nucleotides outside the gene matches: 7. The CDR3 loop spans 14 amino acids. Germline values: CDR1 MDHEN, CDR2 SYDVKM. The CDR3 loop is CASGPAGNSYEQYF. CDR3 coding DNA: TGTGCCAGCGGACCAGCGGGAAACTCCTACGAGCAGTACTTC. Full variable domain (missing parts from reference TRBV28 and TRBJ2-7): DVKVTQSSRYLVKRTGEKVFLECVQDMDHENMFWYRQDPGLGLRLIYFSYDVKMKEKGDIPEGYSVSREKKERFSLILESASTNQTSMYLCASGPAGNSYEQYFGPGTRLTVT.

J is TRBJ1-5 and V is TRBV4-3; a weak D match, TRBD1 (5 bases). Germline V gene lookup returns CDR1 LGHNA and CDR2 YSLEER. CDR3 length: 16 residues. Trimming took 1 base from V and 1 from J, leaving 11 bases between them. Here the CDR3 DNA reads TGCGCCAGCAGCCAAGGGTCAGGGTGGAGCAATCAGCCCCAGCATTTT. This translates into CASSQGSGWSNQPQHF.

The rearrangement uses TRBV7-9 and TRBJ2-1; the D gene could be TRBD1 or TRBD2 (5 bases each). The CDR3 length is 14 residues. Germline assignment: CDR1 SEHNR and CDR2 FQNEAQ (reference sequence). V was trimmed by 1 base and J by 7 bases, leaving 11 bases between them. CDR3 residues: CASSLGGVRNEQFF. CDR3 DNA: TGTGCCAGCAGCTTAGGAGGGGTCCGGAATGAGCAGTTCTTC.

This clone showed up just once. The chain is built from TRBV4-1 and TRBJ1-5, with D perhaps TRBD1 (5 bases). This CDR3 is built from 13 residues. Germline V gene data show CDR1 as MGHRA and CDR2 as YSYEKL. V was pared by 4 bases and J by 5 bases, with 9 bases between. The CDR3 is CASSLTADQPQHF. The CDR3, as DNA: TGCGCCAGCAGCCTGACAGCCGATCAGCCCCAGCATTTT.

This chain joins TRBV7-9 and TRBJ1-3, with D possibly being TRBD1 (5 bases). Between the trimmed V and J ends, which lost 11 bases and 0 bases, there was a span of 17 bases. CDR3 length: 15 amino acids. CDR1 SEHNR and CDR2 FQNEAQ come from the germline V gene (reference sequence). The chain's CDR3 is CAARLEGPSGNTIYF. The CDR3 DNA sequence: TGTGCCGCTCGTTTAGAGGGACCCTCTGGAAACACCATATATTTT.

The CDR3 region is CASSLRGVDAEQYF. The CDR3 DNA reads TGTGCCAGCAGTTTACGGGGGGTTGATGCCGAGCAGTACTTC. The chain links TRBV28 to TRBJ2-7, with 7 positions matching TRBD2. This CDR3 is 14 amino acids long. Germline V CDR1 and CDR2: MDHEN, SYDVKM. With V trimmed by 2 bases and J by 6 bases, 7 bases remained unmatched. Looking up the rest from reference TRBV28 and TRBJ2-7 gives the full variable domain: DVKVTQSSRYLVKRTGEKVFLECVQDMDHENMFWYRQDPGLGLRLIYFSYDVKMKEKGDIPEGYSVSREKKERFSLILESASTNQTSMYLCASSLRGVDAEQYFGPGTRLTVT.

This rearrangement joins TRBV28 to TRBJ2-1; the D gene is possibly TRBD2 (6 bases). The CDR3 totals 14 residues. The V gene's germline CDR1 is MDHEN and CDR2 SYDVKM. V lost 8 bases to trimming and J lost 4 bases, with 15 bases between them. CDR3 sequence reads: CASAEGYVYNEQFF. DNA of the CDR3: TGTGCCAGCGCGGAGGGATACGTTTACAATGAGCAGTTCTTC.

This chain uses TRBV28 with TRBJ1-5; no definite D call. The length of the CDR3 is 13 residues. V was trimmed by 6 bases and J by 5 bases, leaving 11 bases between them. Germline V gene sequence: CDR1 MDHEN, CDR2 SYDVKM. The CDR3 nucleotides are TGTGCCAGCAGCACCAGAGGTCATCAGCCCCAGCATTTT. Encoded protein: CASSTRGHQPQHF.

V and J are TRBV30 and TRBJ2-7; no definite D call. Germline V gives CDR1 GTSNPN, CDR2 SVGIG (reference sequence). The CDR3 consists of 13 residues. V was trimmed by 0 bases and J by 4 bases, leaving 10 bases between them. CDR3 DNA sequence: TGTGCCTGGAGTGTTCGGATCGGATACGAGCAGTACTTC. This encodes CAWSVRIGYEQYF.

The chain employs TRBV2 and TRBJ2-7; 14 bases match TRBD2. Germline V CDR1 and CDR2: SNHLY, FYNNEI. Germline trimming cut 8 bases from V and 5 bases from J; bases unmatched to any gene: 5. This CDR3 contains 14 residues. CDR3 protein: CASLGTSGRNEQYF. CDR3 coding DNA: TGTGCCAGCCTCGGGACTAGCGGGAGAAACGAGCAGTACTTC.

The chain uses TRBV7-2 and TRBJ2-3, with D possibly being TRBD1 (5 bases). This CDR3 is built from 17 residues. Per the germline V gene, CDR1 is SGHTA and CDR2 is FQGNSA. Between the trimmed V and J ends, which lost 4 bases and 5 bases, there was a span of 22 bases. For the CDR3, the DNA is TGTGCCAGCAGCTCCAGGGTTCTCGAACACCAATTAGATACGCAGTATTTT. Translation: CASSSRVLEHQLDTQYF.

The rearrangement uses TRBV5-1 and TRBJ2-7; D perhaps matches TRBD2 (5 bases). The CDR3 is 14 amino acids. Deletions cut 2 bases from V and 1 base from J, with 10 bases between. Germline CDR1 is SGHRS and CDR2 is YFSETQ. As DNA, the CDR3 is TGCGCCAGCAGCTTAACACTAGGATCCTACGAGCAGTACTTC. As protein: CASSLTLGSYEQYF.

J is TRBJ2-2 and V is TRBV6-1; 9 bases agree with TRBD1. Germline trimming cut 3 bases from V and 9 bases from J; bases unmatched to any gene: 8. CDR3 length: 15 amino acids. The germline V gene has CDR1 MNHNS and CDR2 SASEGT. The chain's CDR3 is CASSEETGGNWELFF. The CDR3 DNA reads TGTGCCAGCAGTGAGGAGACAGGGGGGAATTGGGAGCTGTTTTTT.

The genes are TRBV6-6 and TRBJ2-5; a possible D gene is TRBD2 (6 bases). CDR1 and CDR2 (germline): MNHNY, SVGAGI (reference sequence). V lost 7 bases to trimming and J lost 4 bases, with 16 bases between them. The CDR3 runs 14 residues. The CDR3 DNA is TGTGCCAGCACCAACTCCGGAGGGAGAGAGACCCAGTACTTC. Encoded protein: CASTNSGGRETQYF.